Presented here are 17 T cell receptor beta chains from one specimen sequenced in a study of PD-1 blockade in classical Hodgkin lymphoma. Exposure to brentuximab vedotin varied, and each patient had relapsed following autologous stem cell transplantation. The table came from immunoSEQ multiplex PCR; TCRdb's copy has only in-frame clones and leaves some out. The sample has approximately 65,000 clones; about nine tenths are singletons. This sample comprised peripheral blood mononuclear cells (PBMCs), obtained at baseline. These receptors were collected from a human donor with classical Hodgkin lymphoma.

This chain connects TRBV19 to TRBJ2-5; 9 positions match TRBD2. Germline CDR1 reads LNHDA; CDR2 reads SQIVND (reference sequence). The V and J ends lost 5 bases and 1 base, in that order; junction bases with no gene match: 11. CDR3 length: 17 residues. DNA of the CDR3: TGTGCCAGTAGTCACGCTTCTTTACTAGCGGGCCAAGAGACCCAGTACTTC. It yields the protein CASSHASLLAGQETQYF.

V gene TRBV18 combines with J gene TRBJ2-3; a weak D match, TRBD2 (6 bases). CDR1 is KGHSH, CDR2 LQKENI, per germline. This CDR3 is built from 14 residues. Trimming shortened V by 4 bases and J by 0 bases, and 8 bases separated the two germline ends. The CDR3 DNA sequence: TGTGCCAGCTCACGGGACTTTAGCACAGATACGCAGTATTTT. It is translated as CASSRDFSTDTQYF.

The rearrangement joins TRBV2 to TRBJ2-7; TRBD2 agrees at 9 bases. Trimming removed 4 bases from V and 2 bases from J; junction bases left unmatched: 3. Looked up from germline, CDR1 is SNHLY and CDR2 is FYNNEI. CDR3 size: 14 residues. The CDR3 sequence: CASSALAGPYEQYF. CDR3 nucleotide sequence: TGTGCCAGCAGTGCCCTAGCGGGGCCCTACGAGCAGTACTTC.

V and J are TRBV18 and TRBJ1-5; 10 bases align to TRBD1. Germline loops: CDR1 KGHSH, CDR2 LQKENI. The CDR3 sequence is 18 residues long. The trim removed 3 bases at V and 0 bases at J, leaving 8 bases unmatched. This CDR3 is CASSPPGQGLYSNQPQHF. DNA of the CDR3: TGTGCCAGCTCACCCCCGGGACAGGGGCTATATAGCAATCAGCCCCAGCATTTT.

With regard to this clone: One end of the junction is discordant with germline, which a read error may explain. This chain uses TRBV29-1 with TRBJ1-2; 9 bases are shared with TRBD1. The CDR3 contains 10 residues. Germline CDR1 is SQVTM and CDR2 is ANQGSEA. The CDR3 is CSAPGDRAAF. As DNA, the CDR3 is TGCAGCGCTCCGGGGGACAGGGCGGCCTTC.

This rearrangement joins TRBV28 to TRBJ2-5, with TRBD1 matching over 9 bases. J lost 3 bases, V lost 5 bases, and 16 bases had no gene match. Germline V lookup: CDR1 MDHEN, CDR2 SYDVKM. The CDR3 runs to 18 residues. CDR3 in amino acids: CASSPLYRGQHSKETQYF. The CDR3 nucleotides read TGTGCCAGCAGTCCCCTGTACAGGGGGCAACACAGTAAAGAGACCCAGTACTTC. The whole variable domain, remainder taken from reference TRBV28 and TRBJ2-5, is DVKVTQSSRYLVKRTGEKVFLECVQDMDHENMFWYRQDPGLGLRLIYFSYDVKMKEKGDIPEGYSVSREKKERFSLILESASTNQTSMYLCASSPLYRGQHSKETQYFGPGTRLLVL.

The rearrangement uses TRBV27 and TRBJ1-4, with unresolved D. The CDR3 extends over 15 amino acids. The germline V and J ends were trimmed by 2 bases and 7 bases, with 14 bases remaining between them. Germline V CDR1 and CDR2: MNHEY, SMNVEV (reference sequence). The CDR3 reads CASSLTRLRGEKLFF. CDR3 nucleotide sequence: TGTGCCAGCAGTTTAACCCGACTACGAGGTGAAAAACTGTTTTTT.

The chain combines TRBV6-4 with TRBJ2-1; D may be TRBD1 (8 bases). V lost 2 bases to trimming and J lost 6 bases, with 14 bases between them. Germline V CDR1 and CDR2: MRHNA, SNTAGT. This CDR3 has 15 amino acids. CDR3 amino acids: CASSDGQGGGNEQFF. Here the CDR3 DNA reads TGTGCCAGCAGTGACGGACAGGGAGGGGGCAATGAGCAGTTCTTC.

The J gene is TRBJ1-1, the V gene TRBV7-8, with a possible D match to TRBD1 (6 bases). Trimming shortened V by 6 bases and J by 3 bases, and 11 bases separated the two germline ends. The CDR3 has 13 amino acids. Germline assignment: CDR1 SGHVS and CDR2 FQNEAQ. CDR3 nucleotides: TGTGCCAGCAGAAGAGGGGGGGACACTGAAGCTTTCTTT. This codes for CASRRGGDTEAFF.

Concerning this clone: Within the sample, other DNA sequences also encode this same CDR3. This chain links TRBV18 with TRBJ2-1; tentatively, D is TRBD1 (5 bases). Per germline, CDR1 KGHSH and CDR2 LQKENI. V was pared by 2 bases and J by 1 base, with 9 bases between. The CDR3 has 15 residues. Here the CDR3 DNA reads TGTGCCAGCTCACCATTGGCAGGGTCCTACAATGAGCAGTTCTTC. Its translation: CASSPLAGSYNEQFF.

CDR3 sequence: CAWSRSRTGAGNTIYF. The CDR3 DNA follows: TGTGCCTGGAGCCGAAGCCGGACAGGGGCTGGAAACACCATATATTTT. V usage is TRBV30 and J usage is TRBJ1-3, with 9 bases fitting TRBD1. Germline V gives CDR1 GTSNPN, CDR2 SVGIG (reference sequence). The CDR3 covers 16 residues. Trimming removed 3 bases from V and 2 bases from J; junction bases left unmatched: 8. The full variable domain, its missing parts supplied by reference TRBV30 and TRBJ1-3, is SQTIHQWPATLVQPVGSPLSLECTVEGTSNPNLYWYRQAAGRGLQLLFYSVGIGQISSEVPQNLSASRPQDRQFILSSKKLLLSDSGFYLCAWSRSRTGAGNTIYFGEGSWLTVV.

The chain is built from TRBV5-6 and TRBJ2-5; TRBD2 matches 7 bases. Germline V gives CDR1 SGHDT, CDR2 YYEEEE. J lost 5 bases, V lost 4 bases, and 11 bases had no gene match. CDR3 length: 15 amino acids. The CDR3 sequence is CASSLKLGLVETQYF. The CDR3 bases are TGTGCCAGCAGCCTGAAACTAGGACTAGTTGAGACCCAGTACTTC.

The chain recombines TRBV7-9 with TRBJ2-1, with 16 nucleotides matching TRBD2. Per germline, CDR1 SEHNR and CDR2 FQNEAQ (reference sequence). The CDR3 consists of 19 residues. Trimming took 6 bases from V and 3 from J; bases not matched to a gene: 11. The CDR3, as DNA: TGTGCCAGCAGTCCGGCGGGACTAGCGGGGGGGCCTTTCTACAATGAGCAGTTCTTC. Amino acids: CASSPAGLAGGPFYNEQFF.

The chain carries TRBV7-3 and TRBJ2-2, with D perhaps assigned TRBD1 or TRBD2 (5 bases each). With 2 bases removed from V and 5 bases from J, the gap between germline ends came to 9 bases. Germline CDR1 reads SGHTA; CDR2 reads FQGTGA. The CDR3 runs to 14 residues. CDR3 nucleotides: TGTGCCAGCAGCTTATCGGGGCCGACCGGGGAGCTGTTTTTT. This gives the protein CASSLSGPTGELFF.

The CDR3 is CASSYVEGNQPQHF. For the CDR3, the DNA is TGTGCCAGCAGTTACGTAGAGGGAAACCAGCCCCAGCATTTT. The J gene is TRBJ1-5, the V gene TRBV6-6; D not resolved. Trimming shortened V by 2 bases and J by 7 bases, and 12 bases separated the two germline ends. The CDR3 is made up of 14 amino acids. The germline V gene has CDR1 MNHNY and CDR2 SVGAGI (reference sequence).

The rearrangement uses TRBV5-1 and TRBJ2-1, with D perhaps assigned TRBD1 or TRBD2 (6 bases each). V lost 0 bases to trimming and J lost 14 bases, with 42 bases between them. Germline loops: CDR1 SGHRS, CDR2 YFSETQ. CDR3 length: 22 residues. The CDR3 DNA sequence: TGCGCCAGCAGCTTGGGTTTCGGGCAACGGGGGCTCCCTAGTCGCAGCAAAACAAGGGAGTTCTTC. Encoded protein: CASSLGFGQRGLPSRSKTREFF.

This chain joins TRBV2 and TRBJ2-3; D is possibly TRBD1 or TRBD2 (6 bases each). V lost 3 bases, J lost 0 bases, and 16 bases lay in between. This CDR3 has 17 residues. Per the germline V gene, CDR1 is SNHLY and CDR2 is FYNNEI. CDR3 in amino acids: CASSDEMRGASTDTQYF. The DNA for the CDR3 is TGTGCCAGCAGTGACGAAATGAGGGGGGCTAGCACAGATACGCAGTATTTT.